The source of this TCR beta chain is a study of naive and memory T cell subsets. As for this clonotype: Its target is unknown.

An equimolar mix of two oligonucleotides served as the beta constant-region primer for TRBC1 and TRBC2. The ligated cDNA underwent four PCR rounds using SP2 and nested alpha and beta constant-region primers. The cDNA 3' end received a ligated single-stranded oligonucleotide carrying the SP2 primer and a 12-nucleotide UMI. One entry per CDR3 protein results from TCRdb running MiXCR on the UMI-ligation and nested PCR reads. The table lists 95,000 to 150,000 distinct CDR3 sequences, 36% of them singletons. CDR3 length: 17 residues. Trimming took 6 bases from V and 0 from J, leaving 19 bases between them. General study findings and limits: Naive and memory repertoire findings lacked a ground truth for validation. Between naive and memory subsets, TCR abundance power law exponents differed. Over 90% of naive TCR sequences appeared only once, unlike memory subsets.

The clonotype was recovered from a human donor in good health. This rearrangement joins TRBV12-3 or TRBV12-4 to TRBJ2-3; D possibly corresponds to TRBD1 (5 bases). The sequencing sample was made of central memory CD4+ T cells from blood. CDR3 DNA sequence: TGTGCCAGCAGACATAAAGTCAGGGCACCTAGCACAGATACGCAGTATTTT. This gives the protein CASRHKVRAPSTDTQYF.